This T cell receptor beta chain was found in a study of CD8+CD57+ T cells in acquired aplastic anemia. An expansion of CD8+CD57+ cells by flow cytometry had been shown in patients chosen for sequencing. The cohort consisted entirely of patients having severe acquired aplastic anemia. Therapy had not been given to patients before blood sampling. CDR3 and TCR beta VDJ profiling relied on a genomic DNA template. TCRdb processed the reads anew with MiXCR; each CDR3 protein has one entry. This table has some 150,000 distinct CDR3 sequences, roughly 48% appearing once. Remarks on this clonotype: Its specificity is not known.

General study points: Patients showed no significant difference from controls in CD8+ Simpson's diversity. Over 25 CD8+ CDR3 sequences occurred in both the patients and the controls.

This TCR came from a human donor with aplastic anemia. The sequenced sample was sorted CD4+, CD8+, or CD8+CD57+ T cells (not recorded which) from PBMCs.

CDR3 region: CASSSTSGGGHEQFF. CDR3 nucleotide sequence: TGTGCCAGCAGCTCGACTAGCGGGGGTGGCCATGAGCAGTTCTTC. The chain employs TRBV7-3 and TRBJ2-1, with 12 nucleotides matching TRBD2. This CDR3 is built from 15 residues. V lost 4 bases, J lost 8 bases, and 6 bases stayed unmatched. The V gene's germline CDR1 is SGHTA and CDR2 FQGTGA.